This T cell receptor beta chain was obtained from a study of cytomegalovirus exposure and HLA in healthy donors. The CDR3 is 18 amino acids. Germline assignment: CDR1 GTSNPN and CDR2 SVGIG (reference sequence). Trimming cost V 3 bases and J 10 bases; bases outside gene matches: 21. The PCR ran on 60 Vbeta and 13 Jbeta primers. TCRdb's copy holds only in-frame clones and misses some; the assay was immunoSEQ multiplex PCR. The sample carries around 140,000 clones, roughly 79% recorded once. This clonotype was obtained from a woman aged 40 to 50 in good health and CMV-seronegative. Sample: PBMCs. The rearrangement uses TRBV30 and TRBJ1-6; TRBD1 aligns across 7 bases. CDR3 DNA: TGTGCCTGGAGATTCCAGGCCCAAAGACAGGGCTTTACCTCACCCCTCCACTTT. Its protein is CAWRFQAQRQGFTSPLHF.